The 25 T cell receptor beta chains below come from one sample, sequenced in a study of blood T cell repertoires in COVID-19. This table comes from immunoSEQ multiplex PCR, and its TCRdb copy is limited to in-frame clones, with some not included. The sample has 210,000 or so clones, 75% to 90% seen once. What was sequenced was peripheral blood. Source of these receptors: a woman in her 40s with acute or convalescent COVID-19.

This CDR3 reads CASTITGALTDTQYF. The CDR3 DNA is TGTGCCAGCACCATAACAGGGGCCCTCACAGATACGCAGTATTTT. The chain uses TRBV11-2 and TRBJ2-3, with 7 nucleotides matching TRBD1. The CDR3 runs to 15 residues. Looked up from germline, CDR1 is SGHAT and CDR2 is FQNNGV. The junction had 9 bases not matched to a gene; V was cut back by 7 bases and J by 2 bases.

The V gene is TRBV27, the J gene TRBJ1-2; 8 nucleotides align to TRBD1. This CDR3 is 16 amino acids long. Germline V gene lookup returns CDR1 MNHEY and CDR2 SMNVEV (reference sequence). With 5 bases clipped from V and 4 bases from J, the junction kept 12 bases outside the gene matches. Written as DNA, the CDR3 is TGTGCCAGCAGTCCCCACCTGCAGGGGGCTTTCTATGGCTACACCTTC. It translates to CASSPHLQGAFYGYTF.

The V call is TRBV9, the J call TRBJ1-4, with a possible D match to TRBD1 (6 bases). The CDR3 totals 15 residues. The germline V gene encodes CDR1 SGDLS and CDR2 YYNGEE. V lost 4 bases and J 7 bases, leaving 17 bases between the germline ends. The DNA of the CDR3 is TGTGCCAGCAGCCCCGAGGGGGGGCCAGCTGAAAAACTGTTTTTT. Translating gives CASSPEGGPAEKLFF.

The chain uses TRBV24-1 and TRBJ1-2; unclear D gene. The CDR3 contains 13 residues. V shed 3 bases and J shed 8 bases, with 12 bases lying between them. The germline V gene encodes CDR1 KGHDR and CDR2 SFDVKD. This chain's CDR3 is CATSDTTNQGYTF. The CDR3 DNA follows: TGTGCCACCAGTGATACCACAAATCAGGGCTACACCTTC.

The chain recombines TRBV5-5 with TRBJ2-5; a weak D match, TRBD2 (5 bases). Trimming took off 4 bases at V and 1 base at J, with 11 bases between the two ends. The CDR3 runs to 14 residues. In germline, CDR1 is SGHKS, CDR2 YYEKEE (reference sequence). As DNA, the CDR3 is TGTGCCAGCAGCCAAGCACGGGGCCAAGAGACCCAGTACTTC. This translates into CASSQARGQETQYF. The full variable domain, in which reference TRBV5-5 and TRBJ2-5 provide the parts outside the CDR3, is DAGVTQSPTHLIKTRGQQVTLRCSPISGHKSVSWYQQVLGQGPQFIFQYYEKEERGRGNFPDRFSARQFPNYSSELNVNALLLGDSALYLCASSQARGQETQYFGPGTRLLVL.

The J gene is TRBJ2-3, the V gene TRBV5-6, with TRBD2 as a possible D gene (5 bases). The CDR3 sequence is 14 residues long. The V end lost 3 bases, the J end lost 0 bases, and 8 bases lay between the germline ends. CDR1 is SGHDT and CDR2 is YYEEEE in the germline V gene. CDR3 sequence: CASSSGVSTDTQYF. The CDR3 coding sequence is TGTGCCAGCAGCTCCGGGGTTAGCACAGATACGCAGTATTTT.

V usage is TRBV5-1 and J usage is TRBJ1-4; no clear D. The CDR3 contains 15 residues. V gave up 2 bases and J gave up 0 bases, with 8 bases separating them. The V gene's germline CDR1 is SGHRS and CDR2 YFSETQ. The CDR3 loop is CASSFTASTNEKLFF. CDR3 DNA sequence: TGCGCCAGCAGCTTTACAGCCTCAACTAATGAAAAACTGTTTTTT.

The gene calls are TRBV2 and TRBJ2-5, with a possible D match to TRBD2 (6 bases). CDR1 SNHLY and CDR2 FYNNEI come from the germline V gene. This CDR3 is built from 13 residues. With 9 bases removed from V and 4 bases from J, the gap between germline ends came to 15 bases. This CDR3 reads CARRDLALETQYF. The CDR3 DNA reads as TGTGCCAGACGGGACTTAGCCCTAGAGACCCAGTACTTC.

The chain recombines TRBV5-1 with TRBJ2-1, with D tentatively TRBD2 (6 bases). V lost 4 bases to trimming and J lost 8 bases, with 10 bases between them. This CDR3 is built from 12 residues. Germline CDR1 and CDR2: SGHRS and YFSETQ. CDR3 amino acids: CASSTREDEQFF. CDR3 nucleotide sequence: TGCGCCAGCAGCACCAGGGAGGATGAGCAGTTCTTC.

The gene calls are TRBV4-1 and TRBJ1-2; no reliable D call. The germline gives CDR1 MGHRA, CDR2 YSYEKL. The CDR3 extends over 14 amino acids. Deletions cut 2 bases from V and 6 bases from J, with 13 bases between. As DNA, the CDR3 is TGCGCCAGCAGCCAATGGAGGGAACGAAATGGCTACACCTTC. This gives the protein CASSQWRERNGYTF.

This chain joins TRBV12-3 or TRBV12-4 and TRBJ2-1; 7 nucleotides line up with TRBD2. With 6 bases clipped from V and 6 bases from J, the junction kept 5 bases outside the gene matches. This CDR3 is 13 amino acids long. The CDR3 sequence: CASRTSPFNEQFF. DNA for the CDR3: TGTGCCAGCAGGACTAGCCCATTCAATGAGCAGTTCTTC.

This chain joins TRBV19 and TRBJ1-3; D is ambiguous. CDR1 LNHDA and CDR2 SQIVND come from the germline V gene (reference sequence). The CDR3 is made up of 16 amino acids. Trimming took 3 bases from V and 0 from J, leaving 12 bases between them. The CDR3 here is CASSIFHAGSGNTIYF. The CDR3 nucleotides read TGTGCCAGTAGTATCTTTCACGCAGGCTCTGGAAACACCATATATTTT. Based on the CDR3 plus reference TRBV19 and TRBJ1-3, the full variable domain is DGGITQSPKYLFRKEGQNVTLSCEQNLNHDAMYWYRQDPGQGLRLIYYSQIVNDFQKGDIAEGYSVSREKKESFPLTVTSAQKNPTAFYLCASSIFHAGSGNTIYFGEGSWLTVV.

The V gene is TRBV6-5, the J gene TRBJ1-4, with D unclear. Between the trimmed V and J ends, which lost 0 bases and 8 bases, there was a span of 10 bases. Germline V gives CDR1 MNHEY, CDR2 SVGAGI. The CDR3 totals 14 residues. The CDR3 nucleotides read TGTGCCAGCAGTTACTCATACCCGGGGGAAAAACTGTTTTTT. Protein sequence: CASSYSYPGEKLFF.

This sequence joins TRBV19 and TRBJ1-6, with D perhaps TRBD1 (6 bases). This CDR3 comprises 18 residues. V lost 6 bases and J lost 0, with 18 bases in between. The germline CDR1 and CDR2 sequences are LNHDA and SQIVND (reference sequence). As DNA, the CDR3 is TGTGCCAGTAGAGCCGGGACACCCTTGAGCTCCTATAATTCACCCCTCCACTTT. This translates into CASRAGTPLSSYNSPLHF. Using reference TRBV19 and TRBJ1-6 for the parts outside the CDR3, the full variable domain is DGGITQSPKYLFRKEGQNVTLSCEQNLNHDAMYWYRQDPGQGLRLIYYSQIVNDFQKGDIAEGYSVSREKKESFPLTVTSAQKNPTAFYLCASRAGTPLSSYNSPLHFGNGTRLTVT.

J is TRBJ1-1 and V is TRBV6-5; D not resolved. V lost 7 bases to trimming and J lost 4 bases, with 13 bases between them. Germline V gene lookup returns CDR1 MNHEY and CDR2 SVGAGI. The CDR3 has 13 residues. CDR3 in DNA: TGTGCCAGCAACGAGGGCTTCAGCACTGAAGCTTTCTTT. It translates to CASNEGFSTEAFF.

This sequence joins TRBV2 and TRBJ1-1; D may be TRBD1 (6 bases). The CDR3 contains 13 residues. Germline values: CDR1 SNHLY, CDR2 FYNNEI. Trimming pared 8 bases from V and 1 base from J, leaving 11 bases between. The CDR3 sequence: CASLGAQNTEAFF. DNA of the CDR3: TGTGCCAGCTTGGGGGCCCAGAACACTGAAGCTTTCTTT.

The chain combines TRBV7-2 with TRBJ2-1; D possibly corresponds to TRBD2 (5 bases). The CDR3 has 14 residues. The germline V gene has CDR1 SGHTA and CDR2 FQGNSA. Deletions cut 3 bases from V and 7 bases from J, with 13 bases between. The CDR3 here is CASSFTGKLNEQFF. The DNA for the CDR3 is TGTGCCAGCAGCTTTACGGGGAAGTTGAATGAGCAGTTCTTC.

The rearrangement joins TRBV5-1 to TRBJ1-2; the D is unclear. V was shortened by 0 bases and J by 6 bases, with 9 bases between the two germline ends. Germline CDR1 reads SGHRS; CDR2 reads YFSETQ. The CDR3 runs 13 residues. The CDR3, as DNA: TGCGCCAGCAGCTTGGCATCAGTCGATGGCTACACCTTC. Protein: CASSLASVDGYTF.

With regard to this clone: Within the sample, other DNA sequences also encode this same CDR3. V and J are TRBV9 and TRBJ1-1; D perhaps matches TRBD1 (5 bases). V dropped 2 bases and J dropped 5 bases, with 7 bases sitting between them. The CDR3 loop spans 12 amino acids. Germline values: CDR1 SGDLS, CDR2 YYNGEE. DNA of the CDR3: TGTGCCAGCAGCGTGGGGGGTACTGAAGCTTTCTTT. It translates to CASSVGGTEAFF.

The J gene is TRBJ1-4, the V gene TRBV4-1, with a tentative D call TRBD1 (5 bases). Germline CDR1 MGHRA, CDR2 YSYEKL. There are 15 residues in the CDR3. Trimming took off 1 base at V and 10 bases at J, with 16 bases between the two ends. In DNA, the CDR3 is TGCGCCAGCAGCCAAGGGGTGGGGGGTGTCGGAAAACTGTTTTTT. Protein: CASSQGVGGVGKLFF.

The DNA for the CDR3 is TGTGCCAGCAGTTCCCCCTGGCGACAGGGCGAGGAGACCCAGTACTTC. Residues: CASSSPWRQGEETQYF. The chain is built from TRBV6-6 and TRBJ2-5; 7 bases map to TRBD1. Per the germline V gene, CDR1 is MNHNY and CDR2 is SVGAGI (reference sequence). V lost 4 bases, J lost 5 bases, and 13 bases stayed unmatched. This CDR3 has 16 amino acids.

The rearrangement uses TRBV9 and TRBJ1-5; D might be TRBD1 (5 bases). The V end was cut by 0 bases, the J end by 2 bases, with 15 bases between. Germline lookup yields CDR1 SGDLS and CDR2 YYNGEE. The CDR3 runs to 17 residues. The CDR3 protein is CASSVVEGRDGNQPQHF. CDR3 nucleotide sequence: TGTGCCAGCAGCGTAGTTGAAGGCAGGGATGGCAATCAGCCCCAGCATTTT.

This chain connects TRBV5-6 to TRBJ1-1; no firm D call. The germline gives CDR1 SGHDT, CDR2 YYEEEE. V was pared by 0 bases and J by 4 bases, with 10 bases between. This CDR3 region has 14 residues. The CDR3 reads CASSLVAIVTEAFF. CDR3 sequence (DNA): TGTGCCAGCAGCTTGGTAGCTATAGTCACTGAAGCTTTCTTT.

V is TRBV6-4 and J is TRBJ2-3; no definite D call. Germline V lookup: CDR1 MRHNA, CDR2 SNTAGT. CDR3 length: 13 amino acids. Trimming took off 2 bases at V and 1 base at J, with 4 bases between the two ends. The CDR3 DNA follows: TGTGCCAGCAGTGACCGCGGCACAGATACGCAGTATTTT. Translation gives CASSDRGTDTQYF.

The rearrangement uses TRBV9 and TRBJ1-1; D may be TRBD1 (5 bases). Germline V gene data show CDR1 as SGDLS and CDR2 as YYNGEE. V was cut by 1 base and J by 3 bases, with 7 bases left in between. The CDR3 is made up of 13 amino acids. CDR3 nucleotides: TGTGCCAGCAGCGTACAGGGTTACACTGAAGCTTTCTTT. Encoded protein: CASSVQGYTEAFF.